These T cell receptor beta chains were read from a single sample in a study of blood T cell repertoires in COVID-19. Only in-frame clones appear in the TCRdb table, and some are missing; sequencing was by immunoSEQ multiplex PCR. The sample has about 62,000 clones; approximately 92% are singletons. Sequenced material: peripheral blood. All receptors come from a woman aged 55-70 years with COVID-19, enrolled during active disease. The CDR3 runs from the conserved cysteine through the conserved F or W. A D gene is named only where the DNA matches it firmly. Part of the rows lack a size; the others show once, few, many or a class for expanded clones.

TRBV2	NA	11	TRBJ1-6	NA	CASSAGSPLHF	TGTGCCAGCAGTGCAGGTTCACCCCTCCACTTT
TRBV7-8	NA	13	TRBJ2-7	NA	CASSLWSNNEQYF	TGTGCCAGCAGCTTATGGTCGAACAACGAGCAGTACTTC
TRBV5-4	NA	16	TRBJ1-1	NA	CASSLGRGVGSTEAFF	TGTGCCAGCAGCTTGGGGAGGGGCGTCGGTAGCACTGAAGCTTTCTTT
TRBV30	NA	14	TRBJ1-1	TRBD1	CAWSVMGQALRAFF	TGTGCCTGGAGTGTCATGGGACAGGCTCTGAGAGCTTTCTTT
TRBV15	NA	13	TRBJ2-1	NA	CATSRVGSRKQFF	TGTGCCACCAGCAGAGTGGGCTCCCGAAAGCAGTTCTTC
TRBV6-4	once	13	TRBJ1-5	NA	CASSTGLEQPQHF	TGTGCCAGCAGTACAGGCTTGGAGCAGCCCCAGCATTTT
TRBV2	NA	15	TRBJ2-3	NA	CASRSQGISTDTQYF	TGTGCCAGCAGATCACAGGGAATTAGCACAGATACGCAGTATTTT
TRBV30	NA	13	TRBJ1-2	TRBD1	CAWSRGYSYGYTF	TGTGCCTGGAGCAGGGGGTATAGCTATGGCTACACCTTC
TRBV5-1	NA	18	TRBJ1-4	TRBD1	CASSLATGQGAANEKLFF	TGCGCCAGCAGCTTGGCCACTGGACAGGGGGCGGCTAATGAAAAACTGTTTTTT
TRBV4-2	NA	18	TRBJ2-3	TRBD2	CASSQAGLAGGGTDTQYF	TGTGCCAGCAGCCAAGCCGGACTAGCGGGAGGGGGCACAGATACGCAGTATTTT
TRBV30	NA	14	TRBJ1-1	NA	CAWKVSVMNTEAFF	TGTGCCTGGAAGGTCAGCGTTATGAACACTGAAGCTTTCTTT
TRBV24-1	NA	14	TRBJ1-2	NA	CATSTKGDLSGYTF	TGTGCCACCAGTACCAAAGGGGACTTAAGTGGCTACACCTTC
TRBV7-2	few	13	TRBJ1-2	TRBD1	CASSATGGPGYTF	TGTGCCAGCAGCGCAACAGGGGGCCCCGGCTACACCTTC
TRBV29-1	NA	12	TRBJ2-1	NA	CSVGRGPNEQFF	TGCAGCGTTGGGAGGGGGCCGAATGAGCAGTTCTTC